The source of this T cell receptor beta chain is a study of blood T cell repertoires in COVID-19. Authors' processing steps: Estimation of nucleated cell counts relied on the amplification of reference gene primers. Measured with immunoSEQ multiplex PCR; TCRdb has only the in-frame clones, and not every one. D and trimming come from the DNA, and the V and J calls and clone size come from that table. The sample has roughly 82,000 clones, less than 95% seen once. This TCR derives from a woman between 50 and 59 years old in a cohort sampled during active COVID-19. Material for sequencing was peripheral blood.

The CDR3 here is CASMTGSVGYTF. DNA of the CDR3: TGTGCCAGCATGACAGGGTCGGTTGGCTACACCTTC. The chain carries TRBV28 and TRBJ1-2; 7 bases map to TRBD1. The germline V gene encodes CDR1 MDHEN and CDR2 SYDVKM. V lost 7 bases and J lost 7; bases outside the gene matches: 6. The CDR3 extends over 12 amino acids.